This T cell receptor beta chain came from a study of shared clonotypes between healthy human individuals. As processed by the authors: From ImmunoSEQ came sequences covering only the junction and carrying no quality scores, so filtering differed. The assay was immunoSEQ multiplex PCR, and TCRdb's table has in-frame clones only and misses some. D and trimming were read from the DNA, whereas the V and J calls and clone size are those reported in that table. Here the sample spans under 650,000 clones, approximately 95% being singletons. CDR1 and CDR2 from the germline V gene are GTSNPN and SVGIG (reference sequence). The germline V and J ends were trimmed by 5 bases and 0 bases, with 8 bases remaining between them. The CDR3 loop spans 13 amino acids.

The V call is TRBV30, the J call TRBJ1-3; a possible D gene is TRBD1 (6 bases). The clonotype was recovered from a woman in her twenties or thirties in good health. Sequenced: naive CD4+ T cells sorted from blood. Subset: CD45RA+ positively selected. The CDR3 DNA reads TGTGCCTGGGGAGGGGGCTCTGGAAACACCATATATTTT. Amino acids: CAWGGGSGNTIYF. Full variable domain (rest looked up from reference TRBV30 and TRBJ1-3): SQTIHQWPATLVQPVGSPLSLECTVEGTSNPNLYWYRQAAGRGLQLLFYSVGIGQISSEVPQNLSASRPQDRQFILSSKKLLLSDSGFYLCAWGGGSGNTIYFGEGSWLTVV.